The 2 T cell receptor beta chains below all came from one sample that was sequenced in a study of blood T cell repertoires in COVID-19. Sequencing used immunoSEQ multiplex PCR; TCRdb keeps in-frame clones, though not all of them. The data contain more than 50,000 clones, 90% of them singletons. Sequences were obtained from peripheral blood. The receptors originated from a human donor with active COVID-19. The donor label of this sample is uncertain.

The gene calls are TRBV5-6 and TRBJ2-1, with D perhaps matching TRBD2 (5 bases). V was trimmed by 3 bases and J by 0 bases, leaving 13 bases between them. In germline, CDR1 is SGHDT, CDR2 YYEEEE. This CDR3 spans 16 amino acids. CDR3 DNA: TGTGCCAGCAGCTGGACTGAGGGTAGCTCCTACAATGAGCAGTTCTTC. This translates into CASSWTEGSSYNEQFF.

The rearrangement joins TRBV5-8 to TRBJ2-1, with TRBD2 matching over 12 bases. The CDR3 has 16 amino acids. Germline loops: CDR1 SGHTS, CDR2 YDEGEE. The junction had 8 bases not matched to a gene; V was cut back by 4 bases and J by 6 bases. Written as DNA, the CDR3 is TGTGCCAGCAGCCGCCTAGCGGGAGGGGAACTCAATGAGCAGTTCTTC. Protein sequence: CASSRLAGGELNEQFF.